In this sample, the clone carrying this TCR beta chain turned up once. Its target is not known. V lost 6 bases, J lost 0 bases, and 7 bases stayed unmatched. From germline, CDR1 is LNHDA and CDR2 SQIVND (reference sequence). The CDR3 length is 17 residues. This record belongs to a study of siplizumab effects on memory and regulatory T cells. Broader study findings: Reactions containing siplizumab showed mappable alloreactive CD4+ clones averaging approximately 74% Treg-derived, versus around 26% in controls. The study found that siplizumab significantly reduced alloreactive sequences traceable to unstimulated CD4+ memory cells. Greater diversity than memory cells seemed evident in naive T cells, which also appeared to be major alloresponse contributors.

The protocol was immunoSEQ multiplex PCR, while the TCRdb copy is restricted to in-frame clones and leaves out a portion. This sample has around 87,000 clones, with approximately 90% found just once. The TCR comes from a human donor in good health. This chain joins TRBV19 and TRBJ2-3; 12 nucleotides agree with TRBD2. Sample: CD4+ T cells sorted from blood. The CDR3 region is CASRASGRGASTDTQYF. The CDR3 nucleotides are TGTGCCAGTAGGGCTAGCGGGAGGGGGGCTAGCACAGATACGCAGTATTTT.